These 10 T cell receptor beta chains share one sample of origin, sequenced in a study of human CD8 memory T cell subsets. A UMI-labeled 5' RACE approach was the method that produced the TCR beta libraries. TCRdb derives one entry per CDR3 protein from the 5' RACE reads, leaving out DNA. Reported are about 10,000 distinct CDR3 sequences; the ten largest clones contain roughly 9%. The sequencing input was CD8+ stem-like memory T cells (TSCM and TCM) sorted from PBMCs. Subset specified: stem-like memory CD8 T cells (TSTEM), CCR7+ PD-1- TIGIT-. The origin of the receptors is a human donor in good health.

The chain combines TRBV12-3 or TRBV12-4 with TRBJ2-5; TCRdb's D gene call, TRBD1, goes unchecked for lack of DNA. This CDR3 comprises 16 residues. The CDR3 protein is CASSYFDRVLQETQYF.

V and J are TRBV5-4 and TRBJ1-1; TCRdb lists TRBD1, though no DNA is available to test this call. The CDR3 has 13 residues. CDR1 and CDR2 from the germline V gene are SGHNT and YYREEE (reference sequence). Here the CDR3 reads CASSPDTDTEAFF.

Frequency places this clonotype as medium-sized. This rearrangement joins TRBV28 to TRBJ2-1; checking the TCRdb D call of TRBD2 is not possible without DNA. Germline V gives CDR1 MDHEN, CDR2 SYDVKM. The CDR3 extends over 15 amino acids. The CDR3 spells CASSLSGSGYNEQFF.

The chain carries TRBV7-9 and TRBJ2-4; TCRdb picks TRBD2, but there is no DNA to check that call. Germline V gene lookup returns CDR1 SEHNR and CDR2 FQNEAQ (reference sequence). There are 16 residues in the CDR3. CDR3 residues: CASSSWLAGAKNIQYF.

The chain carries TRBV20-1 and TRBJ2-1; without DNA, the TCRdb call of TRBD2 cannot be checked. From germline, CDR1 is DFQATT and CDR2 SNEGSKA (reference sequence). The CDR3 extends over 15 amino acids. CDR3 protein: CSARRTSGAYNEQFF.

The chain couples TRBV5-6 to TRBJ2-7. CDR1 and CDR2 (germline): SGHDT, YYEEEE. This CDR3 has 12 amino acids. The CDR3 is CASSLSPYEQYF.

The V and J genes are TRBV5-6 and TRBJ2-7; the D call of TRBD1 rests on TCRdb alone, since no DNA is present to check it. Germline V lookup: CDR1 SGHDT, CDR2 YYEEEE. The CDR3 is made up of 14 amino acids. CDR3 in amino acids: CASSLGTGSLEQYF.

CDR3 loop: CASSLTGGANNEQFF. The V and J genes are TRBV7-9 and TRBJ2-1; the D call of TRBD1 rests on TCRdb alone, since no DNA is present to check it. This CDR3 region has 15 residues. Germline CDR1 reads SEHNR; CDR2 reads FQNEAQ (reference sequence).

The gene calls are TRBV6-2 or TRBV6-3 and TRBJ2-1; TCRdb gives TRBD2 as the D gene, but with no DNA this cannot be confirmed. Germline V lookup: CDR1 MNHEY, CDR2 SVGEGT. This CDR3 has 15 amino acids. The chain's CDR3 is CASRKTSAFYNEQFF.

This chain uses TRBV11-2 with TRBJ2-5; TCRdb calls TRBD1, which cannot be checked without DNA. In germline, CDR1 is SGHAT, CDR2 FQNNGV. The CDR3 is 16 residues long. CDR3: CASSLGVRTTQETQYF.